Included here is one T cell receptor beta chain sequence, with context. This sample is part of a study of response to subunit inactivated influenza vaccine. MiXCR was run by TCRdb on the RT-PCR reads, yielding one entry per CDR3 protein. There are 600,000 to 700,000 distinct CDR3 sequences in the sample; 13% to 15% occur only once, and 7.5% to 8% lies in the top ten. The CDR3 is 14 residues long. CDR1 and CDR2 from the germline V gene are SQVTM and ANQGSEA. The V end was cut by 7 bases, the J end by 7 bases, with 19 bases between. The receptor was isolated from a man in his fifties or sixties who received an inactivated influenza vaccine. The chain recombines TRBV29-1 with TRBJ2-2, with TRBD2 as a possible D gene (6 bases). Material: PBMCs from blood, obtained approximately 15 days before vaccination. The CDR3 is CSGGAGGLIGELFF. CDR3 nucleotide sequence: TGCAGCGGCGGGGCTGGAGGTTTGATCGGGGAGCTGTTTTTT.